This T cell receptor beta chain was captured by sequencing in a study of blood T cells in healthy people across ages. The V end lost 2 bases, the J end lost 5 bases, and 12 bases lay between the germline ends. The CDR3 runs 14 residues. Germline values: CDR1 ENHRY, CDR2 SYGVKD. At least 6 micrograms of total RNA were extracted per sample. Notes on the study in general: Researchers deemed the diversity estimates from one million T cells underestimates.

As to this clonotype: Its antigen is not known.

A sample-barcoded 5' primer and a J-beta primer mix were used in a second PCR of roughly 7 to 11 cycles. At least 3 million CDR3-containing paired-end reads were obtained per sample. TCRdb ran MiXCR on the 5' RACE reads and lists one entry per CDR3 protein. The sample holds hundreds of thousands of distinct CDR3 sequences, approximately 49% seen once. Sequenced input: blood. The chain has TRBV10-3 and TRBJ1-1, with D perhaps matching TRBD1 (5 bases). The clonotype comes from an older woman in good health. The chain's CDR3 is CAISEGRGRTEAFF. CDR3 in DNA: TGTGCCATCAGTGAGGGAAGGGGAAGGACTGAAGCTTTCTTT.